These 29 T cell receptor beta chains share one sample of origin, sequenced in a study of identical twins. One entry per CDR3 protein, called by TCRdb with MiXCR from the 5' RACE reads. The sample shows fewer than 650,000 distinct CDR3 sequences, around a tenth of them seen only once. A further study also used this sample, focusing on yellow fever vaccine responses in identical twins.

The sample taken for sequencing was PBMCs. These receptors all come from a woman aged 18 to 35 in good health.

This clonotype was seen at least ten times. The chain is built from TRBV7-2 and TRBJ2-1; no reliable D call. The V gene lost 1 base and the J gene lost 9 bases, with 7 bases spanning the gap. The CDR3 runs to 12 residues. Germline assignment: CDR1 SGHTA and CDR2 FQGNSA. The CDR3 reads CASSLDGREQFF. Written as DNA, the CDR3 is TGTGCCAGCAGCTTAGATGGGCGTGAGCAGTTCTTC.

The chain joins TRBV3-1 to TRBJ2-7, with 9 bases lining up with TRBD2. Germline V lookup: CDR1 LGHDT, CDR2 YNNKEL (reference sequence). The CDR3 spans 15 residues. The V gene end was trimmed by 1 base and the J gene end by 2 bases; junction bases not matched to a gene: 3. The CDR3 loop is CASSQGTSEAYEQYF. In nucleotides, the CDR3 is TGTGCCAGCAGCCAAGGGACTAGCGAAGCCTACGAGCAGTACTTC.

This clonotype was observed a handful of times. The gene calls are TRBV29-1 and TRBJ1-4; TRBD1 might be the D (6 bases). The germline CDR1 and CDR2 sequences are SQVTM and ANQGSEA. This CDR3 has 11 residues. Trimming pared 8 bases from V and 10 bases from J, leaving 14 bases between. This chain's CDR3 is CSLRTAGKLFF. CDR3 in DNA: TGCAGCTTACGGACAGCAGGAAAACTGTTTTTT.

This chain uses TRBV6-4 with TRBJ2-3; D is perhaps TRBD2 (6 bases). The CDR3 length is 16 residues. CDR1 is MRHNA and CDR2 is SNTAGT in the germline V gene. Trimming stripped 5 bases from V and 2 bases from J, with 17 bases between. CDR3 amino acids: CASSPASVPNTDTQYF. CDR3 bases: TGTGCCAGCAGTCCGGCTAGCGTACCGAACACAGATACGCAGTATTTT.

This clonotype was seen a single time. The chain uses TRBV28 and TRBJ2-1, with D perhaps TRBD2 (6 bases). Between the trimmed V and J ends, which lost 6 bases and 6 bases, there was a span of 18 bases. This CDR3 spans 15 amino acids. The germline V gene encodes CDR1 MDHEN and CDR2 SYDVKM. The CDR3 protein is CASSQYGTSPNEQFF. CDR3 in DNA: TGTGCCAGCAGCCAATATGGTACTAGCCCCAATGAGCAGTTCTTC.

V is TRBV25-1 and J is TRBJ1-1; no definite D call. This CDR3 is 12 amino acids long. CDR1 is MGHDK and CDR2 is SYGVNS in the germline V gene. With 8 bases removed from V and 1 base from J, the gap between germline ends came to 8 bases. The CDR3 region has the DNA TGTGCCAGCGGGTTCCCGAACACTGAAGCTTTCTTT. Amino acids: CASGFPNTEAFF.

This clonotype was detected ten times or more. The CDR3 nucleotides are TGTGCCAGCAGTTTAAGACAGGGTGACGAGCAGTACTTC. This translates into CASSLRQGDEQYF. The rearrangement uses TRBV12-3 or TRBV12-4 and TRBJ2-7, with TRBD1 matching 7 bases. Trimming cost V 2 bases and J 5 bases; bases outside gene matches: 3. The CDR3 covers 13 residues.

This chain joins TRBV7-2 and TRBJ2-2; tentative D call: TRBD2 (5 bases). This CDR3 is built from 13 residues. V dropped 3 bases and J dropped 7 bases, with 9 bases sitting between them. The germline gives CDR1 SGHTA, CDR2 FQGNSA. This chain's CDR3 is CASSFREIGELFF. The CDR3 nucleotides are TGTGCCAGCAGCTTCCGGGAAATCGGGGAGCTGTTTTTT. The full variable domain, its missing parts supplied by reference TRBV7-2 and TRBJ2-2, is GAGVSQSPSNKVTEKGKDVELRCDPISGHTALYWYRQSLGQGLEFLIYFQGNSAPDKSGLPSDRFSAERTGGSVSTLTIQRTQQEDSAVYLCASSFREIGELFFGEGSRLTVL.

The gene calls are TRBV4-1 and TRBJ2-1; possibly TRBD1 or TRBD2 for D (6 bases each). The CDR3 is made up of 18 amino acids. CDR1 is MGHRA and CDR2 is YSYEKL in the germline V gene. With 2 bases removed from V and 3 bases from J, the gap between germline ends came to 20 bases. CDR3 nucleotides: TGCGCCAGCAGCCAACACCCCGAGAACAAGGGGGGCTACAATGAGCAGTTCTTC. Translated, it gives CASSQHPENKGGYNEQFF.

This clonotype has at least ten counts. CDR3 coding DNA: TGCGCCAGCAGCATGGGGCCACTAGGGGGGGCTCACAATGAGCAGTTCTTC. This sequence encodes CASSMGPLGGAHNEQFF. The rearrangement uses TRBV5-1 and TRBJ2-1, with D possibly matching TRBD2 (7 bases). Germline V gene lookup returns CDR1 SGHRS and CDR2 YFSETQ. V lost 4 bases and J 5 bases, leaving 22 bases between the germline ends. The CDR3 runs 17 residues.

The chain couples TRBV29-1 to TRBJ2-3; 7 positions match TRBD1. This CDR3 comprises 15 residues. With 7 bases clipped from V and 1 base from J, the junction kept 11 bases outside the gene matches. Germline assignment: CDR1 SQVTM and CDR2 ANQGSEA. CDR3 nucleotide sequence: TGCAGCGGAGTACCGACAGGGCACGGCACAGATACGCAGTATTTT. It yields the protein CSGVPTGHGTDTQYF.

The table lists this clonotype with a few counts. The V call is TRBV3-1, the J call TRBJ2-2; D gene unclear. The germline V gene has CDR1 LGHDT and CDR2 YNNKEL (reference sequence). This CDR3 contains 15 residues. V lost 5 bases to trimming and J lost 5 bases, with 15 bases between them. The CDR3 coding sequence is TGTGCCAGCAGCTCACGAGGTATTGGTACCGGGGAGCTGTTTTTT. This sequence encodes CASSSRGIGTGELFF.

This clonotype was recorded at least ten times. The genes are TRBV7-2 and TRBJ2-7, with a possible D match to TRBD2 (6 bases). Trimming removed 0 bases from V and 4 bases from J, with 10 bases in between. The CDR3 length is 14 residues. CDR1 is SGHTA and CDR2 is FQGNSA in the germline V gene. In nucleotides, the CDR3 is TGTGCCAGCAGCTTAGCGGGGGACTCTTACGAGCAGTACTTC. Encoded protein: CASSLAGDSYEQYF.

This clonotype showed up many times. The genes are TRBV20-1 and TRBJ2-3; D is undetermined. The CDR3 extends over 13 amino acids. CDR1 and CDR2 from the germline V gene are DFQATT and SNEGSKA (reference sequence). Trimming stripped 0 bases from V and 3 bases from J, with 7 bases between. In DNA, the CDR3 is TGCAGTGCTAGAGATATGGGGACAGATACGCAGTATTTT. It specifies CSARDMGTDTQYF.

In its sample, this clonotype was seen a few times. The chain uses TRBV6-2 or TRBV6-3 and TRBJ2-7; tentatively, D is TRBD1 or TRBD2 (6 bases each). Germline assignment: CDR1 MNHEY and CDR2 SVGEGT. This CDR3 has 13 amino acids. The V gene lost 6 bases and the J gene lost 2 bases, with 11 bases spanning the gap. Here the CDR3 reads CASSPGEAYEQYF. The CDR3 DNA reads TGTGCCAGCAGCCCAGGGGAGGCCTACGAGCAGTACTTC.

A few counts support this clonotype. The chain is built from TRBV24-1 and TRBJ2-1; D remains unclear. The length of the CDR3 is 14 residues. The ends were cut back, 0 bases at V and 8 bases at J, with 10 bases in the middle. The germline V gene has CDR1 KGHDR and CDR2 SFDVKD. Here the CDR3 reads CATSDLYGADEQFF. CDR3 in DNA: TGTGCCACCAGTGATTTGTACGGTGCTGATGAGCAGTTCTTC.

This clonotype has more than one count but fewer than ten. The V gene is TRBV14, the J gene TRBJ2-1, with TRBD2 as a possible D gene (6 bases). Trimming removed 1 base from V and 1 base from J, with 14 bases in between. Looked up from germline, CDR1 is SGHDN and CDR2 is FVKESK. This CDR3 has 17 residues. CDR3: CASSQVTGLLSYNEQFF. CDR3 DNA: TGTGCCAGCAGCCAAGTAACGGGACTCTTATCCTACAATGAGCAGTTCTTC.

This chain uses TRBV7-2 with TRBJ2-7; weak D call: TRBD2 (5 bases). The CDR3 runs to 15 residues. Trimming took off 0 bases at V and 7 bases at J, with 16 bases between the two ends. The germline V gene has CDR1 SGHTA and CDR2 FQGNSA. The CDR3: CASSLAGKANSEQYF. The CDR3 DNA reads as TGTGCCAGCAGCTTAGCCGGGAAGGCGAACTCAGAGCAGTACTTC.

The rearrangement links TRBV5-5 to TRBJ2-1, with D unresolved. Germline CDR1 is SGHKS and CDR2 is YYEKEE (reference sequence). The V end lost 2 bases, the J end lost 0 bases, and 18 bases lay between the germline ends. The CDR3 has 18 amino acids. CDR3 coding DNA: TGTGCCAGCAGCTTAAGTTCGGGCGCAGTACTCTCCTACAATGAGCAGTTCTTC. This codes for CASSLSSGAVLSYNEQFF.

This clonotype appeared many times. The genes are TRBV12-3 or TRBV12-4 and TRBJ1-6; TRBD1 agrees at 8 bases. Trimming removed 3 bases from V and 0 bases from J; junction bases left unmatched: 1. The CDR3 covers 16 residues. The CDR3: CASSFTGGSYNSPLHF. The CDR3 coding sequence is TGTGCCAGCAGTTTTACAGGGGGCTCCTATAATTCACCCCTCCACTTT.

CDR3 nucleotide sequence: TGTGCCAGCGCTCGGGACGTAACCTACGAGCAGTACTTC. Translation: CASARDVTYEQYF. The rearrangement links TRBV6-4 to TRBJ2-7; perhaps D is TRBD1 or TRBD2 (5 bases each). Trimming cost V 8 bases and J 2 bases, with 13 bases left between them. The CDR3 consists of 13 residues. Germline values: CDR1 MRHNA, CDR2 SNTAGT.

Only a few counts were recorded for this clonotype. The chain joins TRBV7-8 to TRBJ2-7; tentative D call: TRBD1 (6 bases). The germline CDR1 and CDR2 sequences are SGHVS and FQNEAQ. Trimming took 4 bases from V and 1 from J, leaving 11 bases between them. The length of the CDR3 is 14 residues. The CDR3 is CASSSGQRSYEQYF. CDR3 in DNA: TGTGCCAGCAGCTCAGGACAGCGTTCCTACGAGCAGTACTTC.

This chain joins TRBV7-9 and TRBJ2-7; 9 bases map to TRBD1. This CDR3 is 15 amino acids long. V gave up 5 bases and J gave up 6 bases; unmatched junction bases: 11. The V gene's germline CDR1 is SEHNR and CDR2 FQNEAQ (reference sequence). The CDR3 region is CASSNRGHLLIEQYF. CDR3 sequence (DNA): TGTGCCAGCAGCAACAGGGGGCACCTCCTGATCGAGCAGTACTTC.

This clonotype was counted a few times. The chain employs TRBV29-1 and TRBJ1-2; maybe TRBD1 (5 bases). This CDR3 is 12 amino acids long. The V end was cut by 4 bases, the J end by 4 bases, with 10 bases between. The germline V gene encodes CDR1 SQVTM and CDR2 ANQGSEA. CDR3 sequence (DNA): TGCAGCGTTGTCTTGGGGGGCTATGGCTACACCTTC. Translated, it gives CSVVLGGYGYTF.

The V call is TRBV20-1, the J call TRBJ2-3; D is perhaps TRBD1 (6 bases). V was trimmed by 2 bases and J by 2 bases, leaving 20 bases between them. Germline loops: CDR1 DFQATT, CDR2 SNEGSKA (reference sequence). The CDR3 spans 17 residues. The CDR3 is CSARRPPRGLYTDTQYF. The CDR3 nucleotides read TGCAGTGCTAGACGACCCCCCAGGGGTCTTTACACAGATACGCAGTATTTT.

The chain combines TRBV7-2 with TRBJ2-4; D is perhaps TRBD1 or TRBD2 (5 bases each). CDR1 is SGHTA and CDR2 is FQGNSA in the germline V gene. Trimming took off 6 bases at V and 7 bases at J, with 13 bases between the two ends. The CDR3 has 13 residues. In DNA form, the CDR3 reads TGTGCCAGCAGACCCGGGACGACGAACATTCAGTACTTC. This encodes CASRPGTTNIQYF.

The sample holds many counts of this clonotype. This chain connects TRBV5-1 to TRBJ1-5; a weak D match, TRBD1 (6 bases). Per the germline V gene, CDR1 is SGHRS and CDR2 is YFSETQ. Trimming left V 3 bases short and J 1 base short, with 23 bases between. This CDR3 is 19 amino acids long. The CDR3 region has the DNA TGCGCCAGCAGCTCTGGGGGGCTCGGGAAACCACCGAGCAATCAGCCCCAGCATTTT. Translated, it gives CASSSGGLGKPPSNQPQHF.

This chain joins TRBV10-3 and TRBJ2-5; 7 nucleotides agree with TRBD2. Germline CDR1 is ENHRY and CDR2 is SYGVKD. The CDR3 contains 20 residues. The V segment lost 3 bases and the J segment 6 bases; nucleotides outside the gene matches: 25. CDR3 in DNA: TGTGCCATCAGTGATCCTGGAGGGGAGGGTCCCTTCGCAATGGGGAAGACCCAGTACTTC. Translation: CAISDPGGEGPFAMGKTQYF.

This clonotype was picked up many times. The gene calls are TRBV3-1 and TRBJ2-5, with unresolved D. The CDR3 spans 19 residues. Germline CDR1 reads LGHDT; CDR2 reads YNNKEL (reference sequence). V was pared by 0 bases and J by 5 bases, with 25 bases between. CDR3 region: CASSQDDAGRRVSWETQYF. The CDR3 DNA is TGTGCCAGCAGCCAAGATGATGCTGGTCGGAGAGTGTCGTGGGAGACCCAGTACTTC.